The 25 T cell receptor beta chains listed next were all sequenced from one sample in a study of CD8 T cells in ankylosing spondylitis (dated by TCRdb to the late 2010s). On the study overall, not on this receptor specifically: Blood from ankylosing spondylitis patients appeared to be characterized by a TCR beta motif composed of several highly homologous amino acid variants.

Libraries came from 5' RACE. Sequencing relied on an Illumina HiSeq 2500. Through fastp at Q25 and MiXCR, TCRdb rebuilt clones from the public reads, retaining in-frame beta chains. CDR3 protein duplicates are merged, each entry listing the most common genes and DNA. The table for this sample lists hundreds of thousands of distinct CDR3 sequences; about 12% of them were counted only once. The ten largest clones represent 0.45% to 0.6% of the sample. Antigen specificity for these receptors is unknown. The sample consisted of blood, either unsorted or a sorted T cell fraction (not recorded which). Every receptor here comes from a male donor with ankylosing spondylitis.

The table lists this clonotype with many counts. The chain couples TRBV5-1 to TRBJ2-7, with 7 bases aligning to TRBD2. The CDR3 covers 14 residues. V shed 4 bases, J shed 2 bases, and the junction held 6 bases outside the gene matches. Germline assignment: CDR1 SGHRS and CDR2 YFSETQ. CDR3 in DNA: TGCGCCAGCAGCAGGACTAGTGGGGCCTACGAGCAGTACTTC. Translating gives CASSRTSGAYEQYF.

This clonotype has a handful of counts. V gene TRBV5-1 combines with J gene TRBJ2-7, with 9 bases matching TRBD1. Trimming at V came to 4 bases and at J to 5 bases, leaving 7 bases not matched to a gene. The CDR3 has 14 residues. Germline V gene data show CDR1 as SGHRS and CDR2 as YFSETQ. The CDR3 region is CASSADRGFDEQYF. The CDR3 DNA sequence: TGCGCCAGCAGCGCTGACAGGGGGTTCGACGAGCAGTACTTC.

This clonotype has only a few counts. The chain joins TRBV4-2 to TRBJ2-1; D not certain. V gave up 4 bases and J gave up 0 bases, with 16 bases separating them. CDR1 and CDR2 from the germline V gene are LGHNA and YNFKEQ. CDR3 size: 17 residues. This CDR3 is CASSRPVGPSSYNEQFF. The CDR3 DNA reads TGTGCCAGCAGCCGCCCCGTTGGGCCGAGCTCCTACAATGAGCAGTTCTTC.

The chain employs TRBV5-1 and TRBJ1-1; D might be TRBD1 (5 bases). Per the germline V gene, CDR1 is SGHRS and CDR2 is YFSETQ. The CDR3 has 15 residues. V lost 0 bases and J 5 bases, leaving 14 bases between the germline ends. The CDR3 loop is CASSLVGAGGTEAFF. CDR3 coding DNA: TGCGCCAGCAGCTTGGTTGGAGCCGGGGGTACTGAAGCTTTCTTT.

This clonotype appeared a few times. V and J are TRBV7-2 and TRBJ2-3, with unresolved D. The CDR3 runs to 13 residues. The germline V and J ends were trimmed by 1 base and 8 bases, with 10 bases remaining between them. The germline V gene encodes CDR1 SGHTA and CDR2 FQGNSA. CDR3 bases: TGTGCCAGCAGCTTAGGGATTCAGGTTACGCAGTATTTT. It is translated as CASSLGIQVTQYF.

The sample holds many counts of this clonotype. The J gene is TRBJ2-7, the V gene TRBV28; 10 bases are a match to TRBD2. CDR1 and CDR2 from the germline V gene are MDHEN and SYDVKM. The length of the CDR3 is 21 residues. Trimming cost V 3 bases and J 3 bases; bases outside gene matches: 23. CDR3 sequence reads: CASSFGIGNVIAGGFSYEQYF. Here the CDR3 DNA reads TGTGCCAGCAGTTTCGGGATAGGGAATGTAATAGCGGGAGGATTCAGCTACGAGCAGTACTTC.

This clonotype was seen only a few times. In DNA form, the CDR3 reads TGTGCCAGCAGCGCCCGTCGAGGGGGGGCTTACAATGAGCAGTTCTTC. This gives the protein CASSARRGGAYNEQFF. The rearrangement links TRBV9 to TRBJ2-1, with D possibly matching TRBD2 (7 bases). Per the germline V gene, CDR1 is SGDLS and CDR2 is YYNGEE. The CDR3 extends over 16 amino acids. Trimming left V 3 bases short and J 4 bases short, with 17 bases between.

This clonotype has just a few counts. The chain couples TRBV4-2 to TRBJ2-7, with D hard to call. Trimming stripped 3 bases from V and 2 bases from J, with 14 bases between. CDR3 length equals 15 residues. Per the germline V gene, CDR1 is LGHNA and CDR2 is YNFKEQ. CDR3 in DNA: TGTGCCAGCAGCCACATTCAGGCCGCCCCCTACGAGCAGTACTTC. Translating gives CASSHIQAAPYEQYF.

This clonotype came up a few times. V gene TRBV20-1 combines with J gene TRBJ1-1; tentative D call: TRBD1 (5 bases). Deletions cut 6 bases from V and 1 base from J, with 15 bases between. Germline loops: CDR1 DFQATT, CDR2 SNEGSKA (reference sequence). The CDR3 contains 14 residues. CDR3 sequence (DNA): TGCAGTGCCCCATCCAGAAGGGGGAACACTGAAGCTTTCTTT. As protein: CSAPSRRGNTEAFF.

This clonotype occurred a few times. A junction end diverges from the germline sequence, so it may reflect a read error. This chain joins TRBV7-7 and TRBJ2-1, with 8 bases matching TRBD2. CDR3 length equals 13 residues. CDR1 is SSHAT, CDR2 FNYEAQ, per germline (reference sequence). Here the CDR3 DNA reads TGTGCTAGCAGCCCGGGGGGGTTGTTTGAGCAGTTCTTC. This gives the protein CASSPGGLFEQFF.

This sequence joins TRBV6-5 and TRBJ2-7; 9 bases fit TRBD2. V shed 3 bases, J shed 3 bases, and the junction held 3 bases outside the gene matches. CDR3 size: 14 residues. In germline, CDR1 is MNHEY, CDR2 SVGAGI. The CDR3 sequence: CASSYGLARYEQYF. The CDR3, as DNA: TGTGCCAGCAGTTATGGACTAGCGCGCTACGAGCAGTACTTC.

There are many counts of this clonotype. The genes are TRBV29-1 and TRBJ2-2; 11 nucleotides agree with TRBD2. V shed 7 bases and J 1 base; nucleotides not matched to a gene: 5. CDR1 and CDR2 (germline): SQVTM, ANQGSEA. This CDR3 spans 15 amino acids. CDR3 coding DNA: TGCAGCGCACGGACTAGCGGGTTGAACACCGGGGAGCTGTTTTTT. Its protein product is CSARTSGLNTGELFF.

This clonotype was observed a handful of times. The chain uses TRBV20-1 and TRBJ1-5; D possibly corresponds to TRBD1 (6 bases). Trimming took 6 bases from V and 2 from J, leaving 11 bases between them. CDR3 length equals 13 residues. Germline CDR1 DFQATT, CDR2 SNEGSKA (reference sequence). CDR3 DNA sequence: TGCAGTGCCTTCAGGGGTGGCAATCAGCCCCAGCATTTT. This encodes CSAFRGGNQPQHF.

The chain is built from TRBV7-9 and TRBJ1-2, with a tentative D call TRBD1 (6 bases). The CDR3 totals 15 residues. Per the germline V gene, CDR1 is SEHNR and CDR2 is FQNEAQ (reference sequence). V was trimmed by 5 bases and J by 8 bases, leaving 21 bases between them. The CDR3 here is CASSPPSQGWEGYTF. As DNA, the CDR3 is TGTGCCAGCAGCCCACCCTCACAGGGATGGGAAGGCTACACCTTC.

This clonotype was picked up a small number of times. The chain employs TRBV5-5 and TRBJ2-2; D is unresolved. CDR3 length equals 15 residues. Trimming took off 6 bases at V and 0 bases at J, with 12 bases between the two ends. Germline V CDR1 and CDR2: SGHKS, YYEKEE (reference sequence). This CDR3 reads CASTLGTANTGELFF. The CDR3 DNA reads TGTGCCAGCACCCTTGGCACAGCGAACACCGGGGAGCTGTTTTTT.

This clonotype was counted only a few times. This chain joins TRBV4-2 and TRBJ2-7; D gene ambiguous. The CDR3 length is 12 residues. Trimming took 0 bases from V and 9 from J, leaving 9 bases between them. Germline assignment: CDR1 LGHNA and CDR2 YNFKEQ. For the CDR3, the DNA is TGTGCCAGCAGCCAAGATTGGGAAGGGCAGTACTTC. Its protein is CASSQDWEGQYF.

This sequence joins TRBV25-1 and TRBJ2-3, with D perhaps matching TRBD2 (6 bases). Looked up from germline, CDR1 is MGHDK and CDR2 is SYGVNS. Trimming stripped 4 bases from V and 3 bases from J, with 14 bases between. The CDR3 loop spans 15 amino acids. In nucleotides, the CDR3 is TGTGCCAGCAGTGGCGGGGCGGGAATGACAGATACGCAGTATTTT. Amino acid sequence: CASSGGAGMTDTQYF.

The chain joins TRBV20-1 to TRBJ2-5, with 14 bases that match TRBD2. Per germline, CDR1 DFQATT and CDR2 SNEGSKA (reference sequence). CDR3 size: 16 residues. V shed 0 bases, J shed 1 base, and the junction held 1 base outside the gene matches. CDR3 coding DNA: TGCAGTGCTAGAGACGGGACTAGCGGGAGCCAAGAGACCCAGTACTTC. Encoded protein: CSARDGTSGSQETQYF.

This clonotype was observed a handful of times. This chain uses TRBV3-1 with TRBJ2-5, with D possibly being TRBD2 (6 bases). V lost 2 bases and J 3 bases, leaving 7 bases between the germline ends. The CDR3 totals 13 residues. Per the germline V gene, CDR1 is LGHDT and CDR2 is YNNKEL (reference sequence). The CDR3 loop is CASSQWGEETQYF. The CDR3, as DNA: TGTGCCAGCAGCCAATGGGGGGAAGAGACCCAGTACTTC.

This clonotype has at least ten counts. This chain joins TRBV5-1 and TRBJ2-3; possible D gene TRBD1, 5 bases. Germline V gene sequence: CDR1 SGHRS, CDR2 YFSETQ. With 3 bases removed from V and 5 bases from J, the gap between germline ends came to 10 bases. The CDR3 consists of 13 residues. CDR3 residues: CASSSGYIDTQYF. The CDR3, as DNA: TGCGCCAGCAGCTCAGGGTATATAGATACGCAGTATTTT.

This chain links TRBV20-1 with TRBJ2-7, with TRBD1 matching over 9 bases. Germline CDR1 and CDR2: DFQATT and SNEGSKA (reference sequence). J was trimmed by 6 bases and V by 0 bases; bases with no gene match: 9. The CDR3 is made up of 15 amino acids. CDR3 amino acids: CSARDRTGGQGEQYF. CDR3 coding DNA: TGCAGTGCTAGAGATCGAACAGGGGGACAGGGCGAGCAGTACTTC.

This clonotype was recorded many times. Here the CDR3 DNA reads TGTGCCACCAGTGACCCCGGGTGGGACGAAGTGGCAGATACGCAGTATTTT. It specifies CATSDPGWDEVADTQYF. The chain carries TRBV24-1 and TRBJ2-3; perhaps D is TRBD1 or TRBD2 (5 bases each). CDR3 size: 17 residues. Germline lookup yields CDR1 KGHDR and CDR2 SFDVKD. V lost 4 bases and J lost 4, with 20 bases in between.

The rearrangement joins TRBV6-1 to TRBJ2-1; D ambiguous. Trimming left V 8 bases short and J 3 bases short, with 11 bases between. Germline V gene sequence: CDR1 MNHNS, CDR2 SASEGT. There are 13 residues in the CDR3. The chain's CDR3 is CASQYGFYNEQFF. CDR3 nucleotide sequence: TGTGCCAGCCAATATGGGTTCTACAATGAGCAGTTCTTC.

This clonotype has just a few counts. This chain's CDR3 is CASSLALRGWGNEKLFF. The CDR3 DNA is TGTGCCAGCAGCTTAGCTCTCCGGGGCTGGGGTAATGAAAAACTGTTTTTT. V gene TRBV7-2 combines with J gene TRBJ1-4; a possible D gene is TRBD1 (5 bases). The V gene lost 0 bases and the J gene lost 4 bases, with 15 bases spanning the gap. The CDR3 loop spans 17 amino acids. CDR1 is SGHTA, CDR2 FQGNSA, per germline.

This clonotype was detected only once. The rearrangement links TRBV28 to TRBJ2-1, with unresolved D. The CDR3 runs 14 residues. CDR1 and CDR2 (germline): MDHEN, SYDVKM. The V gene lost 1 base and the J gene lost 5 bases, with 9 bases spanning the gap. As DNA, the CDR3 is TGTGCCAGCAGTTTATACCAGGAAGACAATGAGCAGTTCTTC. As protein: CASSLYQEDNEQFF.